The sequence of this TCR beta chain was determined in a study of control samples from healthy donors and cancer patients. The CDR3 runs 14 residues. Trimming removed 3 bases from V and 7 bases from J; junction bases left unmatched: 3. Germline V gene sequence: CDR1 SGHTA, CDR2 FQGNSA. The protocol was immunoSEQ multiplex PCR, while the TCRdb copy is restricted to in-frame clones and leaves out a portion. The sample contains about 52,000 clones, 85% to 95% of which appear only once. V usage is TRBV7-2 and J usage is TRBJ1-6; 7 bases align to TRBD1. This TCR was recovered from a man younger than 40 in good health. The specimen was blood. Here the CDR3 DNA reads TGTGCCAGCAGCTTCGACAGGGAAAATTCACCCCTCCACTTT. It is translated as CASSFDRENSPLHF.